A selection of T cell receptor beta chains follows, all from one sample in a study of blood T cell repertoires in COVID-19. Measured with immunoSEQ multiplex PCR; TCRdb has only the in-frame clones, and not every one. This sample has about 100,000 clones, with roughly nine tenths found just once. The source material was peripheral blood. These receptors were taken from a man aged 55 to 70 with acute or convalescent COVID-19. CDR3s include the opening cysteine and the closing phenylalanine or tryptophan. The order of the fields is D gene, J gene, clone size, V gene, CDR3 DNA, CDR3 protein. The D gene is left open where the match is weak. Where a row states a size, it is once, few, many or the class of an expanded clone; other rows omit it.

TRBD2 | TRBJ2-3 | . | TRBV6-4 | TGTGCCAGCAGTCGAGCGGGACCCACAGATACGCAGTATTTT | CASSRAGPTDTQYF
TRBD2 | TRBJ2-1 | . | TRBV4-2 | TGTGCCAGCAGCCCCGGACTAGCGGGAGGGCCGAGGGCCAATGAGCAGTTCTTC | CASSPGLAGGPRANEQFF
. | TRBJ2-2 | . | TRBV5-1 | TGCGCCAGCAGCGGGTCTCAGGGAATAACCGGGGAGCTGTTTTTT | CASSGSQGITGELFF
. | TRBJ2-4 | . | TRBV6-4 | TGTGCCAGCCAGGCAAAGGAAACCTTACTAGCCAAAAACATTCAGTACTTC | CASQAKETLLAKNIQYF
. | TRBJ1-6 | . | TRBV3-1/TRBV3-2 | TGTGCCAGCGGCCCGGGGATACTCGGATCACCCCTCCACTTT | CASGPGILGSPLHF
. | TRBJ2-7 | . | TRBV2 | TGTGCCAGCCGTAGCCTTGATACCTCCTACGAGCAGTACTTC | CASRSLDTSYEQYF
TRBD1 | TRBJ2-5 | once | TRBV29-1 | TGCAGCGTAGGACAGGCTCAAGAGACCCAGTACTTC | CSVGQAQETQYF
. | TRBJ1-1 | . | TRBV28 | TGTGCCAGCAGTAAAAGGACAGCGAACACTGAAGCTTTCTTT | CASSKRTANTEAFF
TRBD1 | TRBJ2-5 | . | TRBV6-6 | TGTGCCAGCAGTCAAAATGTGGGGGACAGGGGGAGAGAGACCCAGTACTTC | CASSQNVGDRGRETQYF
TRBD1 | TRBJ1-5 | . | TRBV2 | TGTGCCAGCGGCTTGACAGGGGGGGGTCAGCCCCAGCATTTT | CASGLTGGGQPQHF
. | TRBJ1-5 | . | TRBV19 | TGTGCCAGTAGTTCCCTGAGGGCACGGGGCAATCAGCCCCAGCATTTT | CASSSLRARGNQPQHF
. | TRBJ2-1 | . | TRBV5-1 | TGCGCCAGCAGCGCGACTACCTTGGATGAGCAGTTCTTC | CASSATTLDEQFF
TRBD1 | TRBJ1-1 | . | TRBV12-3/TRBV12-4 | TGTGCCAGCAGTTACACAGGGGGGGTCGAAGCTTTCTTT | CASSYTGGVEAFF
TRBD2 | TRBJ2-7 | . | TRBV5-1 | TGCGCCAGCAGGGAAGGGACTAGCGTCTCCTACGAGCAGTACTTC | CASREGTSVSYEQYF
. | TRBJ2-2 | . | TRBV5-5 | TGTGCCAGCAGCTTGTCAGGGACCGCGGGGACCGGGGAGCTGTTTTTT | CASSLSGTAGTGELFF
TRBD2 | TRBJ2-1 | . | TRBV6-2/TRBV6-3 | TGTGCCAGCAGCCTCCCCCCGGGACTAGCGGGAGGGTCCTACAATGAGCAGTTCTTC | CASSLPPGLAGGSYNEQFF
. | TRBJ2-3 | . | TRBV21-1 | TGTGCCTCCCGCGGGGGGGGTGAGGATACGCAGTATTTT | CASRGGGEDTQYF
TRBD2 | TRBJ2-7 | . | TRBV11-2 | TGTGCCAGCAGCTTAGGTCCCGGGACTAGCTACGAGCAGTACTTC | CASSLGPGTSYEQYF
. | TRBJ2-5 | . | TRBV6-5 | TGTGCCAGCAGTTACGTCGGGGAGACCCAGTACTTC | CASSYVGETQYF
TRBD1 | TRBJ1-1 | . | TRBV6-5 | TGTGCCAGTCGACAGGGATGGGGGACTGAAGCTTTCTTT | CASRQGWGTEAFF
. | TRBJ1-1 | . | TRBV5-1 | TGCGCCAGCAGCCTAAACGGGGGTGGCACTGAAGCTTTCTTT | CASSLNGGGTEAFF
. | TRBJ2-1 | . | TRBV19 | TGTGCCAGTAGTATAGAATTCAGGGGGGACGAGTTCTTC | CASSIEFRGDEFF
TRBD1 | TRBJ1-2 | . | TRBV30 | TGTGCCCGAACTTCGGACAGGAACTATGGCTACACCTTC | CARTSDRNYGYTF